The 28 T cell receptor beta chains presented below share a single source sample, sequenced in a study of graft-versus-host responses after intestinal transplantation. Profiling relied on immunoSEQ multiplex PCR, and the TCRdb table lists in-frame clones only, not all of them. The table lists under 140,000 clones, about 93% of them singletons, with about 0.51% in the top ten. No antigens are known for them. Here the sequenced sample was unstimulated CD8+ T cells sorted from spleen or lymph node cells, taken before intestinal transplant. Every receptor here comes from a human donor who received an intestinal transplant.

This rearrangement joins TRBV30 to TRBJ2-7; 12 positions match TRBD2. Germline V gene lookup returns CDR1 GTSNPN and CDR2 SVGIG (reference sequence). The junction had 7 bases not matched to a gene; V was cut back by 3 bases and J by 7 bases. This CDR3 region has 14 residues. The CDR3 region has the DNA TGTGCCTGGAGCCCGGGACTAGCGGGTGTAGAGCAGTACTTC. Its translation is CAWSPGLAGVEQYF.

This chain joins TRBV7-6 and TRBJ1-5, with D hard to call. This CDR3 has 14 amino acids. V lost 5 bases and J 10 bases, leaving 18 bases between the germline ends. Germline V CDR1 and CDR2: SGHVS, FNYEAQ. In DNA, the CDR3 is TGTGCCAGCAGCCTCGGTGCGGGCCGGGAACCCCAGCATTTT. Its protein product is CASSLGAGREPQHF.

The chain uses TRBV5-1 and TRBJ2-1; 7 nucleotides agree with TRBD2. V was clipped by 3 bases and J by 7 bases; unmatched bases: 10. Germline loops: CDR1 SGHRS, CDR2 YFSETQ. The CDR3 covers 15 residues. The CDR3 bases are TGCGCCAGCAGCTCACCTCTCGGCGGGAGAAATGAGCAGTTCTTC. It is translated as CASSSPLGGRNEQFF.

CDR3 DNA sequence: TGTGCCTGGAGTGTAAGGCTAGCGGGTTCATACAATGAGCAGTTCTTC. Encoded protein: CAWSVRLAGSYNEQFF. The V call is TRBV30, the J call TRBJ2-1, with 8 bases identical to TRBD2. With 0 bases clipped from V and 4 bases from J, the junction kept 8 bases outside the gene matches. The CDR3 loop spans 16 amino acids. Germline V CDR1 and CDR2: GTSNPN, SVGIG (reference sequence). Supplemented by reference TRBV30 and TRBJ2-1, the full variable domain reads SQTIHQWPATLVQPVGSPLSLECTVEGTSNPNLYWYRQAAGRGLQLLFYSVGIGQISSEVPQNLSASRPQDRQFILSSKKLLLSDSGFYLCAWSVRLAGSYNEQFFGPGTRLTVL.

The gene calls are TRBV19 and TRBJ1-5; D unclear. Trimming took off 1 base at V and 2 bases at J, with 12 bases between the two ends. Per germline, CDR1 LNHDA and CDR2 SQIVND (reference sequence). This CDR3 region has 16 residues. The CDR3 reads CASSIVGRGGNQPQHF. In DNA, the CDR3 is TGTGCCAGTAGTATAGTGGGCCGAGGAGGCAATCAGCCCCAGCATTTT.

This clone is a singleton in its sample. The chain combines TRBV7-2 with TRBJ2-1; D might be TRBD1 (5 bases). The ends were cut back, 4 bases at V and 0 bases at J, with 16 bases in the middle. The germline V gene encodes CDR1 SGHTA and CDR2 FQGNSA. The CDR3 is 17 amino acids. The CDR3 spells CASSYDIGASSYNEQFF. The DNA of the CDR3 is TGTGCCAGCAGCTATGACATTGGGGCGAGCTCCTACAATGAGCAGTTCTTC.

The chain carries TRBV4-1 and TRBJ2-7; 8 bases match TRBD2. V trimming: 3 bases; J trimming: 3 bases; junction bases outside the gene matches: 7. This CDR3 region has 15 residues. CDR1 is MGHRA and CDR2 is YSYEKL in the germline V gene. This CDR3 reads CASSHSAGVNYEQYF. The CDR3 region has the DNA TGCGCCAGCAGCCACTCAGCGGGAGTGAACTACGAGCAGTACTTC.

The genes are TRBV5-6 and TRBJ2-1; 11 bases line up with TRBD2. V was clipped by 4 bases and J by 1 base; unmatched bases: 4. Per the germline V gene, CDR1 is SGHDT and CDR2 is YYEEEE. The CDR3 covers 16 residues. CDR3 bases: TGTGCCAGCAGCCCGCGACTAGCGGGGTCCTACAATGAGCAGTTCTTC. Its translation: CASSPRLAGSYNEQFF.

Here the CDR3 reads CAISADTAYEQYF. The CDR3 region has the DNA TGTGCCATCAGTGCGGACACCGCCTACGAGCAGTACTTC. The genes are TRBV10-3 and TRBJ2-7, with D maybe TRBD1 (5 bases). V dropped 4 bases and J dropped 2 bases, with 9 bases sitting between them. Germline-derived CDR1 and CDR2 are ENHRY and SYGVKD. This CDR3 spans 13 amino acids.

The rearrangement joins TRBV19 to TRBJ2-1; D perhaps matches TRBD2 (7 bases). Per germline, CDR1 LNHDA and CDR2 SQIVND (reference sequence). The V and J ends lost 3 bases and 3 bases respectively, with 12 bases between them. The CDR3 is made up of 15 amino acids. CDR3 DNA sequence: TGTGCCAGTAGTATTACGGGGGGCGGCTACAATGAGCAGTTCTTC. This codes for CASSITGGGYNEQFF.

This sequence joins TRBV27 and TRBJ2-7; D might be TRBD1 or TRBD2, each matching 5 bases. Germline V CDR1 and CDR2: MNHEY, SMNVEV (reference sequence). The V end was cut by 3 bases, the J end by 4 bases, with 10 bases between. The CDR3 contains 13 residues. The CDR3 DNA reads as TGTGCCAGCAGTTTCTCCGGGGCTTACGAGCAGTACTTC. This sequence encodes CASSFSGAYEQYF.

This clone appeared a few times. The J gene is TRBJ1-3, the V gene TRBV4-1, with D tentatively TRBD1 (6 bases). V lost 2 bases and J lost 4, with 12 bases in between. Germline CDR1 reads MGHRA; CDR2 reads YSYEKL. The CDR3 extends over 15 amino acids. The CDR3 region is CASSQKTGLGNTIYF. CDR3 in DNA: TGCGCCAGCAGCCAAAAGACAGGACTCGGAAACACCATATATTTT.

V usage is TRBV27 and J usage is TRBJ1-2, with 7 bases identical to TRBD1. The CDR3 length is 16 residues. From germline, CDR1 is MNHEY and CDR2 SMNVEV (reference sequence). The ends lost 6 bases at V and 4 bases at J; junction bases unmatched: 14. The CDR3 nucleotides are TGTGCCAGCAGAATAATCACGACAGGGAGTGGCTATGGCTACACCTTC. Translated: CASRIITTGSGYGYTF.

This chain uses TRBV7-3 with TRBJ2-5; tentatively, D is TRBD2 (6 bases). V was trimmed by 5 bases and J by 1 base, leaving 17 bases between them. CDR1 SGHTA and CDR2 FQGTGA come from the germline V gene. This CDR3 is built from 16 residues. CDR3: CASSPEGGAPQETQYF. The CDR3 region has the DNA TGTGCCAGCAGCCCAGAGGGCGGGGCTCCCCAAGAGACCCAGTACTTC.

This chain uses TRBV7-9 with TRBJ2-3; D ambiguous. V lost 6 bases, J lost 0 bases, and 7 bases lay in between. The germline CDR1 and CDR2 sequences are SEHNR and FQNEAQ (reference sequence). This CDR3 has 13 residues. The CDR3 loop reads CASRKWSTDTQYF. The DNA of the CDR3 is TGTGCCAGCAGAAAATGGAGCACAGATACGCAGTATTTT.

This chain uses TRBV19 with TRBJ1-2; 12 bases are a match to TRBD1. CDR3 length: 15 amino acids. Germline CDR1 LNHDA, CDR2 SQIVND (reference sequence). With V trimmed by 5 bases and J by 8 bases, 9 bases remained unmatched. CDR3 nucleotide sequence: TGTGCCAGTAGTTCCCCCCGGGACAGGGGGCGAGGCTACACCTTC. Encoded protein: CASSSPRDRGRGYTF.

The V call is TRBV5-6, the J call TRBJ2-3, with a possible D match to TRBD2 (6 bases). This CDR3 has 18 residues. Per the germline V gene, CDR1 is SGHDT and CDR2 is YYEEEE. The germline V and J ends were trimmed by 7 bases and 1 base, with 25 bases remaining between them. The CDR3 region has the DNA TGTGCCAGCCATACTATACCCCGGACTATAATGGGCACAGATACGCAGTATTTT. This encodes CASHTIPRTIMGTDTQYF.

The chain has TRBV11-2 and TRBJ1-5, with TRBD1 matching 7 bases. V lost 5 bases and J lost 7; bases outside the gene matches: 5. The CDR3 has 13 amino acids. Germline assignment: CDR1 SGHAT and CDR2 FQNNGV. The CDR3 DNA reads as TGTGCCAGCAGCAACCGACAGGGCCAGCCCCAGCATTTT. Encoded protein: CASSNRQGQPQHF.

This clone showed up just once. V is TRBV6-5 and J is TRBJ1-2; TRBD1 might be the D (6 bases). The CDR3 contains 15 residues. V was shortened by 0 bases and J by 6 bases, with 14 bases between the two germline ends. Germline assignment: CDR1 MNHEY and CDR2 SVGAGI. The CDR3, as DNA: TGTGCCAGCAGTTACTCGAGCGGGGGCGTGGATGGCTACACCTTC. Translating it yields CASSYSSGGVDGYTF.

The rearrangement joins TRBV7-6 to TRBJ1-5, with unresolved D. V shed 3 bases and J shed 4 bases, with 7 bases lying between them. CDR1 is SGHVS, CDR2 FNYEAQ, per germline. The CDR3 contains 13 residues. CDR3: CASSFGANQPQHF. DNA of the CDR3: TGTGCCAGCAGCTTCGGAGCAAATCAGCCCCAGCATTTT.

The V call is TRBV27, the J call TRBJ1-2; the match to TRBD1 covers 8 bases. Trimming took 0 bases from V and 8 from J; bases not matched to a gene: 2. Germline V gives CDR1 MNHEY, CDR2 SMNVEV (reference sequence). The CDR3 spans 13 residues. DNA for the CDR3: TGTGCCAGCAGTTTATCTTCAGGGGGCGGCTACACCTTC. This gives the protein CASSLSSGGGYTF.

This chain joins TRBV5-1 and TRBJ2-1; D is undetermined. The CDR3 runs 13 residues. Germline-derived CDR1 and CDR2 are SGHRS and YFSETQ. The V end lost 4 bases, the J end lost 5 bases, and 10 bases lay between the germline ends. The CDR3 coding sequence is TGCGCCAGCAGCCCTGAGACGAACAATGAGCAGTTCTTC. Protein product: CASSPETNNEQFF.

This clone came up once. One junction end disagrees with the germline gene, perhaps due to a read error. The rearrangement uses TRBV27 and TRBJ2-1; D unresolved. The CDR3 loop spans 14 amino acids. Germline CDR1 MNHEY, CDR2 SMNVEV (reference sequence). The CDR3 is CAGSPRGAYNEQFF. The CDR3 coding sequence is TGTGCCGGCAGTCCCCGTGGGGCCTACAATGAGCAGTTCTTC.

A note on this clone: At one boundary the junction diverges from the germline segment, which might be a read error. The CDR3, as DNA: TGTGCCGGCAGCCAGGCGGGGACTCCCACAGATACGCAGTATTTT. Encoded protein: CAGSQAGTPTDTQYF. The J gene is TRBJ2-3, the V gene TRBV5-6; a possible D gene is TRBD2 (6 bases). Germline-derived CDR1 and CDR2 are SGHDT and YYEEEE. The CDR3 is made up of 15 amino acids.

CDR3 loop: CASSQVRQNTEAFF. CDR3 DNA sequence: TGCGCCAGCAGCCAAGTCCGACAGAACACTGAAGCTTTCTTT. The rearrangement joins TRBV4-1 to TRBJ1-1; D ambiguous. The CDR3 sequence is 14 residues long. Germline-derived CDR1 and CDR2 are MGHRA and YSYEKL. V lost 1 base, J lost 1 base, and 7 bases lay in between.

The V call is TRBV6-5, the J call TRBJ2-1; 7 bases match TRBD2. The CDR3 runs to 15 residues. J lost 6 bases, V lost 9 bases, and 14 bases had no gene match. CDR1 MNHEY and CDR2 SVGAGI come from the germline V gene. CDR3 amino acids: CASGGVPIGGNEQFF. The CDR3 DNA reads TGTGCCAGTGGGGGGGTGCCCATCGGCGGCAATGAGCAGTTCTTC.

The rearrangement joins TRBV19 to TRBJ2-1; TRBD2 matches at 7 bases. The germline V gene encodes CDR1 LNHDA and CDR2 SQIVND (reference sequence). The CDR3 sequence is 13 residues long. The trim removed 7 bases at V and 7 bases at J, leaving 7 bases unmatched. For the CDR3, the DNA is TGTGCCAGTACCCCGGGCGGGGGAAATGAGCAGTTCTTC. As protein: CASTPGGGNEQFF.

This clone was picked up a small number of times. The genes are TRBV30 and TRBJ2-7, with TRBD2 identical over 8 bases. Germline V gene lookup returns CDR1 GTSNPN and CDR2 SVGIG (reference sequence). The J segment lost 4 bases and the V segment lost 2 bases, leaving 4 bases of the junction unmatched. The CDR3 sequence is 13 residues long. The CDR3 sequence is CAWSSGGPYEQYF. The DNA of the CDR3 is TGTGCCTGGAGTTCGGGAGGGCCGTACGAGCAGTACTTC.